This T cell receptor beta chain was recorded in a study of blood T cells in healthy people across ages. Study at large: Template switching caught about one barcoded beta molecule for each two T cells.

Points from the study as a whole: PBMCs went unsorted, and a conclusive naive versus antigen-experienced comparison was therefore prevented.

In its sample, this clonotype was seen a few times. The antigen remains unidentified. Drawing of peripheral blood yielded about 10 milliliters from each donor. Every sample had a minimum of 6 million PBMCs isolated. Sample-barcoded 5' priming and a J-beta primer mix drove a second PCR of roughly 6 to 12 cycles. A single record per CDR3 protein comes from TCRdb applying MiXCR to the 5' RACE reads. This table has about 970,000 distinct CDR3 sequences, roughly half appearing once. Per the germline V gene, CDR1 is MNHEY and CDR2 is SVGAGI. The CDR3 has 13 amino acids. Trimming shortened V by 7 bases and J by 4 bases, and 13 bases separated the two germline ends.

V usage is TRBV6-5 and J usage is TRBJ2-5; D tentatively reads TRBD1 or TRBD2 (6 bases each). The specimen was blood. The TCR originated in a woman aged 55-75 years in good health. The CDR3 loop is CASKNGGGETQYF. In DNA, the CDR3 is TGTGCCAGCAAAAATGGAGGGGGAGAGACCCAGTACTTC.